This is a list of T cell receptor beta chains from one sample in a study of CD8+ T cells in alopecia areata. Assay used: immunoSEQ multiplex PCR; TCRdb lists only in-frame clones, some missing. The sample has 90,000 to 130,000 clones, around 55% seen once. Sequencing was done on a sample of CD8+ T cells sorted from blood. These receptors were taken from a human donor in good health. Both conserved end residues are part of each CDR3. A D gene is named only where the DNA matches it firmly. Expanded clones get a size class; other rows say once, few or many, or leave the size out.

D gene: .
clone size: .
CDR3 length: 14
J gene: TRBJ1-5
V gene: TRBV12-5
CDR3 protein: CASGSSLGNQPQHF
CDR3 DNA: TGTGCTAGTGGGTCTTCCCTCGGCAATCAGCCCCAGCATTTT

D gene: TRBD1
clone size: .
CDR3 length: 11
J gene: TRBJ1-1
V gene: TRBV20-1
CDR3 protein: CSAIQQGGAFF
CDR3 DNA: TGCAGTGCTATCCAACAGGGGGGAGCTTTCTTT

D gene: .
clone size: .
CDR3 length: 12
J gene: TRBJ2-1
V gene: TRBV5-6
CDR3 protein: CASSNTLAEQFF
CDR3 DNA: TGTGCCAGCAGCAACACCCTGGCTGAGCAGTTCTTC

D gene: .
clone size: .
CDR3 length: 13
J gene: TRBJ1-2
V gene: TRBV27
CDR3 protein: CASSLSQGIGYTF
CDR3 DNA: TGTGCCAGCAGTTTATCGCAGGGGATAGGCTACACCTTC

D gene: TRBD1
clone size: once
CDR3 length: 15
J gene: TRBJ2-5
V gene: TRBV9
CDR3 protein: CASSPSQGARETQYF
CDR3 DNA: TGTGCCAGCAGCCCCTCACAGGGGGCGCGGGAGACCCAGTACTTC

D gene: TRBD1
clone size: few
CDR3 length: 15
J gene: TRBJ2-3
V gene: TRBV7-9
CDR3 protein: CASSLRDRAADTQYF
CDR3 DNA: TGTGCCAGCAGCTTACGGGACAGGGCGGCAGATACGCAGTATTTT

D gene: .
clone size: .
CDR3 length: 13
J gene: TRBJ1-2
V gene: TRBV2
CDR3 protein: CASSDLWGNGYTF
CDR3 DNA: TGTGCCAGCAGTGATCTTTGGGGGAATGGCTACACCTTC

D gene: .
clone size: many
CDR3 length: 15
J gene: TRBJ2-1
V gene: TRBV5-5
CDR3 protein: CASSQDFGGTNEQFF
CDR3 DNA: TGCGCCAGCAGCCAAGATTTCGGGGGAACCAATGAGCAGTTCTTC

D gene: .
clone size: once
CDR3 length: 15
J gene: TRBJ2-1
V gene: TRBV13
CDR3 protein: CASSLGGGAYNEQFF
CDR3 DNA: TGTGCCAGCAGCTTGGGCGGGGGCGCCTACAATGAGCAGTTCTTC

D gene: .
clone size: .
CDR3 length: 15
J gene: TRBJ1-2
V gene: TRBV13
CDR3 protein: CASSFGMGEDYGYTF
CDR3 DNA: TGTGCCAGCAGCTTTGGTATGGGGGAAGACTATGGCTACACCTTC

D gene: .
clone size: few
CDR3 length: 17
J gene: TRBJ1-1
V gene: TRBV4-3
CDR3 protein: CASSQEEGWLGDTEAFF
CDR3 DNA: TGCGCCAGCAGCCAAGAGGAAGGGTGGCTCGGGGACACTGAAGCTTTCTTT

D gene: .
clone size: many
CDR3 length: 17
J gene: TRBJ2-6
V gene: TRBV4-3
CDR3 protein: CASSLRDSSSGANVLTF
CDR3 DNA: TGCGCCAGCAGCCTGCGGGACAGTTCCTCTGGGGCCAACGTCCTGACTTTC

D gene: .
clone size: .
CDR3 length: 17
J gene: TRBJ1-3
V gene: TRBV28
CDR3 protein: CASSSQVGLGSGNTIYF
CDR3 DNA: TGTGCCAGCAGTTCCCAGGTGGGGCTAGGCTCTGGAAACACCATATATTTT

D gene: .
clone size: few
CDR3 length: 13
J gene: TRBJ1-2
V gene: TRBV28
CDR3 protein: CASSPGPNYGYTF
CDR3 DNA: TGTGCCAGCAGTCCCGGCCCTAACTATGGCTACACCTTC

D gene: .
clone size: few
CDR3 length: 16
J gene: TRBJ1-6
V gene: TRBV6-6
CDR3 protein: CASSRHPGGRNSPLHF
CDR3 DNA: TGTGCCAGCAGCCGACACCCCGGGGGGAGAAATTCACCCCTCCACTTT

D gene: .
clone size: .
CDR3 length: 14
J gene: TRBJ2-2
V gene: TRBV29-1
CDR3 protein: CSVMGGGNTGELFF
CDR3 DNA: TGCAGCGTGATGGGGGGTGGGAACACCGGGGAGCTGTTTTTT

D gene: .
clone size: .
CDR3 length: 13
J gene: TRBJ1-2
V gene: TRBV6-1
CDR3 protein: CASIGTGAYGYTF
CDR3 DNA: TGTGCCAGCATCGGAACAGGAGCCTATGGCTACACCTTC

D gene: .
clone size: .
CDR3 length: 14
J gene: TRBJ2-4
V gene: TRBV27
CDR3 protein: CASSPGTSGNIQYF
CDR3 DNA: TGTGCCAGCAGTCCAGGGACTTCTGGAAACATTCAGTACTTC

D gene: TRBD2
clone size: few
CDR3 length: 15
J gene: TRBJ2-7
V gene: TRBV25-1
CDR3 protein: CASSAWGEGSYEQYF
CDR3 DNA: TGTGCCAGCAGTGCTTGGGGGGAGGGTTCCTACGAGCAGTACTTC

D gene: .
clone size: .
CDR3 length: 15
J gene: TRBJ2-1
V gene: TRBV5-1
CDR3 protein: CASSQAVASGDEQFF
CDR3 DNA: TGCGCCAGCAGCCAGGCGGTAGCCTCGGGGGATGAGCAGTTCTTC

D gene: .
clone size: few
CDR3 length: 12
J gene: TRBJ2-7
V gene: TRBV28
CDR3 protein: CASSWTPLEQYF
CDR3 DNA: TGTGCCAGCAGTTGGACCCCGCTCGAGCAGTACTTC

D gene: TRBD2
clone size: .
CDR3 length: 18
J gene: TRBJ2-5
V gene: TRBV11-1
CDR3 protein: CASSLIGLAGETKETQYF
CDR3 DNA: TGTGCCAGCAGCTTAATCGGACTAGCGGGGGAAACCAAAGAGACCCAGTACTTC

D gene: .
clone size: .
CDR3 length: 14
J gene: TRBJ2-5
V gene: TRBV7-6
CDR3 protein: CASSQTPYQETQYF
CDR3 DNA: TGTGCCAGCAGTCAGACACCTTACCAAGAGACCCAGTACTTC

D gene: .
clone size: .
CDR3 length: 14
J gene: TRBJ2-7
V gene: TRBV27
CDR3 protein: CASSLSGWSYEQYF
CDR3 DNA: TGTGCCAGCAGTTTATCAGGCTGGTCCTACGAGCAGTACTTC

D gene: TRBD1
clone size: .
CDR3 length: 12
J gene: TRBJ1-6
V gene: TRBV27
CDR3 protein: CATGQYNSPLHF
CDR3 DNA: TGTGCCACGGGACAGTATAATTCACCCCTCCACTTT

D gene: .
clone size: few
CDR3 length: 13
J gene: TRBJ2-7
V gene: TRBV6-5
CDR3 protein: CASRVGSSYEQYF
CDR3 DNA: TGTGCCAGCAGGGTCGGCAGCTCCTACGAGCAGTACTTC